The rows below give T cell receptor beta chains drawn from one sample of a study of cytomegalovirus exposure and HLA in healthy donors. TCRdb's table, derived via immunoSEQ multiplex PCR, lists solely in-frame clones and lacks some. The data show about 170,000 clones, approximately 81% seen once. The sequencing input was PBMCs. All receptors derive from a male donor in good health and CMV-seronegative. Each CDR3 is given with its conserved first and last residue. D genes are given only for firm matches. Clone size is given for some rows only: seen once, a few or many times, or a class if the clone is expanded.

-	-	TRBV12-1	TRBJ1-5	TGTGCCAGCAGCTCCACCGGGACAGGCAATCAGCCCCAGCATTTT	CASSSTGTGNQPQHF
-	-	TRBV18	TRBJ2-2	TGTGCCAGCTACGAAATGAACAGGGCTTGGGACCACACCGGGGAGCTGTTTTTT	CASYEMNRAWDHTGELFF
-	TRBD2	TRBV7-3	TRBJ2-3	TGTGCCAGCAGCCAGGGACTAGCGGGGGTGGATACGCAGTATTTT	CASSQGLAGVDTQYF
-	-	TRBV19	TRBJ2-1	TGTGCCAGTAGTATTGTATACAATGAGCAGTTCTTC	CASSIVYNEQFF
-	-	TRBV5-1	TRBJ2-2	TGCGCCAGCAGCTTCGGTGGCGGATCAAGCACCGGGGAGCTGTTTTTT	CASSFGGGSSTGELFF
-	-	TRBV6-5	TRBJ1-4	TGTGCCAGCAGTTACCAAGGACACCCTGTTGAAAAACTGTTTTTT	CASSYQGHPVEKLFF
-	-	TRBV6-1	TRBJ2-7	TGTGCCAGCAGTGAAAAGTACGAGCAGTACTTC	CASSEKYEQYF
-	TRBD1	TRBV7-9	TRBJ1-1	TGTGCCAGCAGCTTAGCGGGACAGGGAACTGAAGCTTTCTTT	CASSLAGQGTEAFF
-	TRBD2	TRBV4-2	TRBJ2-3	TGTGCCAGCAGCCACCCCGGACTAGCGGGAGGGGGCACAGATACGCAGTATTTT	CASSHPGLAGGGTDTQYF
-	TRBD1	TRBV7-7	TRBJ2-5	TGTGCCAGCAGCCGAGGGACAGGAAACCAAGAGACCCAGTACTTC	CASSRGTGNQETQYF
-	TRBD1	TRBV19	TRBJ2-4	TGTGCCAGTAGTCCCGGGACAGGGGCCGGCATTCAGTACTTC	CASSPGTGAGIQYF
once	-	TRBV7-6	TRBJ1-3	TGTGCCAGCACTCTAGGGGGGGCTGGAAACACCATATATTTT	CASTLGGAGNTIYF
-	TRBD1	TRBV9	TRBJ2-2	TGTGCCAGCAGCGTAGGCACCGGGACAGGGGGCGGAGGGGAGCTGTTTTTT	CASSVGTGTGGGGELFF
-	TRBD1	TRBV4-1	TRBJ2-5	TGCGCCAGCAGCCAGGGACAGGAAGAGACCCAGTACTTC	CASSQGQEETQYF
few	-	TRBV16	TRBJ2-7	TGTGCCAGCAGCCCGGGGTACCCCAACCAATACGAGCAGTACTTC	CASSPGYPNQYEQYF
-	TRBD1	TRBV7-9	TRBJ2-6	TGTGCCAGCAGCTTAGGGGCAGGGGGATCCGTGGTCAACGTCCTGACTTTC	CASSLGAGGSVVNVLTF
-	TRBD2	TRBV28	TRBJ2-2	TGTGCCAGCAGGCTAGCGGGAGGGCATCGGGAGCTGTTTTTT	CASRLAGGHRELFF
once	TRBD1	TRBV6-5	TRBJ1-6	TGTGCCAGCAGTTACACGACAGGGTCTCGTGGTTCACCCCTCCACTTT	CASSYTTGSRGSPLHF
-	-	TRBV30	TRBJ2-1	TGTGCCTGGAGTAAGAGAAGGAGCTCCTACAATGAGCAGTTCTTC	CAWSKRRSSYNEQFF
-	-	TRBV7-3	TRBJ2-1	TGTGCCAGCGGTGCTGTTCCGGACAATGAGCAGTTCTTC	CASGAVPDNEQFF
few	-	TRBV7-9	TRBJ1-4	TGTGCCAGCAGCTTAAGAGGGGGGGGGACCTTTGGAACTAATGAAAAACTGTTTTTT	CASSLRGGGTFGTNEKLFF
once	TRBD1	TRBV6-5	TRBJ1-2	TGTGCCAGCAGTTACCAGGGGACAGGGGGAATCTATGGCTACACCTTC	CASSYQGTGGIYGYTF
-	TRBD1	TRBV25-1	TRBJ1-6	TGTGCCAGCAGTGATCGGGGGGACAGGGGCGTCCCCCTCCACTTT	CASSDRGDRGVPLHF
once	-	TRBV12-5	TRBJ1-1	TGTGCTAGTGGTTTGACTCCCGGGACTCCCTACACTGAAGCTTTCTTT	CASGLTPGTPYTEAFF
-	-	TRBV5-1	TRBJ2-5	TGCGCCAGCAGCCCGGGGTTCTCCCAAGAGACCCAGTACTTC	CASSPGFSQETQYF
-	-	TRBV19	TRBJ1-3	TGTGCCAGTACCACCACAGGGTCTACCGGAAACACCATATATTTT	CASTTTGSTGNTIYF
-	TRBD2	TRBV19	TRBJ2-7	TGTGCCAGTAGTATTTCCGCTAGCGGGATTACCTACGAGCAGTACTTC	CASSISASGITYEQYF
-	TRBD1	TRBV10-3	TRBJ2-5	TGTGCCATCAGTGACAGGGGGTATGAGACCCAGTACTTC	CAISDRGYETQYF
-	TRBD1	TRBV27	TRBJ1-2	TGTGCCAGCAGTTTAGGCCAGGGGGCAATAGACACCTATGGCTACACCTTC	CASSLGQGAIDTYGYTF
-	-	TRBV15	TRBJ2-1	TGTGCCACCAGCACCCCCCGGGTCGGGAGCCCGTTCTTC	CATSTPRVGSPFF
-	-	TRBV27	TRBJ1-1	TGTGCCAGCAGTTGGACAGAGAACACTGAAGCTTTCTTT	CASSWTENTEAFF
-	TRBD1	TRBV10-3	TRBJ1-5	TGTGCCATCAACCGGGACAGGGTAGAGCCCCAGCATTTT	CAINRDRVEPQHF
-	TRBD1	TRBV7-9	TRBJ1-2	TGTGCCAGCAGCGCGCCGGGACAGCTCTATGGTTACACCTTC	CASSAPGQLYGYTF
few	TRBD1	TRBV5-1	TRBJ1-1	TGCGCCAGCAGCTTGGCTCGGGACAGGGGGCGGACAAGTGAAGCTTTCTTT	CASSLARDRGRTSEAFF
-	-	TRBV9	TRBJ1-6	TGTGCCAGCAGCGCCGGAGAGAATTCACCCCTCCACTTT	CASSAGENSPLHF
-	-	TRBV7-2	TRBJ2-3	TGTGCCAGCAGCTTCGGCACAGATACGCAGTATTTT	CASSFGTDTQYF
-	TRBD1	TRBV28	TRBJ1-1	TGTGCCAGCAGTTCCGGACAGGGGGACACTGAAGCTTTCTTT	CASSSGQGDTEAFF
few	-	TRBV2	TRBJ2-3	TGTGCCAGCACCGAGAGCCCTAGCACAGATACGCAGTATTTT	CASTESPSTDTQYF
-	TRBD1	TRBV11-2	TRBJ2-7	TGTGCCAGCAGCCAACAGGGGGCCAACGAGCAGTACTTC	CASSQQGANEQYF
-	TRBD1	TRBV6-5	TRBJ1-3	TGTGCCAGCAGGGAGGGGGCTACTGGAAACACCATATATTTT	CASREGATGNTIYF
-	TRBD2	TRBV10-3	TRBJ2-2	TGTGCCATCAGTGAGTCGAGACTAGCAGGCGGGGAGCTGTTTTTT	CAISESRLAGGELFF